What follows are 22 T cell receptor beta chains derived from one specimen sequenced in a study of CD8+ T cells in alopecia areata (dated by TCRdb to 2016 to 2019). Preparation of the library involved the immunoSEQ multiplex PCR assay. For TCR sequencing, RNA was extracted from every sample and reverse transcribed into cDNA to serve as template. Here the immuneACCESS table is served through TCRdb, limited to in-frame sequences with V and J called. Missing clones are a known gap in these copies; in checked studies unresolved V genes cover under half, and the rest lacks a known reason. The sample table holds under 30,000 clones, of which around 50% were seen once. Of the sample, roughly a third is held by the ten largest clones. The specimen sequenced was NKG2D-high CD8+ T cells sorted from blood. The cell subset or site label corresponds to: sorted CD8+ NKG2D-high blood T cells. The source is a human donor with alopecia areata.

This clone came up once. The rearrangement links TRBV11-3 to TRBJ1-5; 7 bases are a match to TRBD1. Germline CDR1 is SGHNT and CDR2 is YENEEA. The CDR3 is made up of 13 amino acids. The ends lost 5 bases at V and 6 bases at J; junction bases unmatched: 4. CDR3 coding DNA: TGTGCCAGCAGCGAGACAGGGTTTCAGCCCCAGCATTTT. Residues: CASSETGFQPQHF.

This clone has a handful of counts. This chain joins TRBV9 and TRBJ1-4; D is ambiguous. There are 15 residues in the CDR3. Germline loops: CDR1 SGDLS, CDR2 YYNGEE. Deletions cut 2 bases from V and 0 bases from J, with 8 bases between. The CDR3 sequence: CASSVHGATNEKLFF. CDR3 coding DNA: TGTGCCAGCAGCGTCCACGGAGCAACTAATGAAAAACTGTTTTTT.

This clone was seen more than once but under ten times. V and J are TRBV25-1 and TRBJ2-7; D unresolved. V shed 7 bases and J shed 0 bases, with 4 bases lying between them. The germline CDR1 and CDR2 sequences are MGHDK and SYGVNS. The CDR3 consists of 11 residues. The CDR3 DNA sequence: TGTGCCAGCACTTTCTCCTACGAGCAGTACTTC. As protein: CASTFSYEQYF.

This clone appeared many times. This chain connects TRBV4-2 to TRBJ2-1, with 12 nucleotides matching TRBD2. The junction had 2 bases not matched to a gene; V was cut back by 4 bases and J by 4 bases. Germline values: CDR1 LGHNA, CDR2 YNFKEQ. CDR3 length: 15 residues. CDR3 coding DNA: TGTGCCAGCAGCCTAGGACTAGCGGGATACAATGAGCAGTTCTTC. Its translation is CASSLGLAGYNEQFF.

This clone was seen a few times. The chain combines TRBV19 with TRBJ1-1; 7 nucleotides line up with TRBD1. The trim removed 2 bases at V and 0 bases at J, leaving 6 bases unmatched. CDR3 length: 16 amino acids. CDR1 is LNHDA and CDR2 is SQIVND in the germline V gene (reference sequence). CDR3 in amino acids: CASSISGGQLNTEAFF. DNA of the CDR3: TGTGCCAGTAGTATATCAGGGGGACAGTTGAACACTGAAGCTTTCTTT.

This clone was seen once. At one end the junction does not follow the germline gene, possibly because of a read error. The chain is built from TRBV4-1 and TRBJ1-5; D is possibly TRBD1 (6 bases). CDR3 length: 15 amino acids. From germline, CDR1 is MGHRA and CDR2 YSYEKL. CDR3 bases: TGCGCCGGCAGCCAAGATCCCAGGGGAGGTCAGCCCCAGCATTTT. Translation: CAGSQDPRGGQPQHF.

This clone was seen a handful of times. The CDR3 reads CASSGHGYTF. CDR3 nucleotide sequence: TGTGCCAGTAGCGGGCATGGCTACACCTTC. This rearrangement joins TRBV19 to TRBJ1-2, with D hard to call. This CDR3 has 10 amino acids. Germline CDR1 and CDR2: LNHDA and SQIVND (reference sequence). Trimming removed 6 bases from V and 6 bases from J, with 5 bases in between.

The chain has TRBV11-2 and TRBJ2-3; 8 positions agree with TRBD2. V was clipped by 1 base and J by 6 bases; unmatched bases: 6. This CDR3 comprises 15 residues. Germline V gene data show CDR1 as SGHAT and CDR2 as FQNNGV. This CDR3 is CASSLGPAGEDTQYF. DNA of the CDR3: TGTGCCAGCAGCTTAGGGCCAGCGGGGGAGGATACGCAGTATTTT. The full variable domain, rest sourced from reference TRBV11-2 and TRBJ2-3, is EAGVAQSPRYKIIEKRQSVAFWCNPISGHATLYWYQQILGQGPKLLIQFQNNGVVDDSQLPKDRFSAERLKGVDSTLKIQPAKLEDSAVYLCASSLGPAGEDTQYFGPGTRLTVL.

V is TRBV28 and J is TRBJ1-2, with D possibly being TRBD1 (5 bases). CDR1 and CDR2 (germline): MDHEN, SYDVKM. V was clipped by 3 bases and J by 3 bases, with 11 bases between them. This CDR3 region has 14 residues. Here the CDR3 reads CASSFGQGYYGYTF. CDR3 DNA: TGTGCCAGCAGTTTCGGCCAGGGATACTATGGCTACACCTTC.

V is TRBV28 and J is TRBJ2-7, with D possibly TRBD1 on 6 matching bases. There are 14 residues in the CDR3. Trimming left V 5 bases short and J 2 bases short, with 13 bases between. CDR1 is MDHEN, CDR2 SYDVKM, per germline. The CDR3 region is CASSAHRAAYEQYF. CDR3 in DNA: TGTGCCAGCAGTGCCCACAGGGCGGCCTACGAGCAGTACTTC.

This clone was counted only a few times. The gene calls are TRBV5-1 and TRBJ2-7; possibly TRBD1 for D (5 bases). Trimming removed 2 bases at V and 0 bases at J, with 9 bases between. The V gene's germline CDR1 is SGHRS and CDR2 YFSETQ. This CDR3 region has 14 residues. In DNA, the CDR3 is TGCGCCAGCAGCTTCGGGCAGGGCTCCTACGAGCAGTACTTC. It yields the protein CASSFGQGSYEQYF.

This rearrangement joins TRBV4-1 to TRBJ1-6; TRBD1 might be the D (5 bases). This CDR3 contains 13 residues. From germline, CDR1 is MGHRA and CDR2 YSYEKL. The V gene lost 3 bases and the J gene lost 12 bases, with 12 bases spanning the gap. CDR3 sequence reads: CASSQVQGGPLHF. The CDR3 DNA sequence: TGCGCCAGCAGCCAGGTGCAGGGCGGACCCCTCCACTTT.

The chain links TRBV5-1 to TRBJ2-1; weak D call: TRBD1 (5 bases). Trimming shortened V by 2 bases and J by 5 bases, and 8 bases separated the two germline ends. CDR1 and CDR2 (germline): SGHRS, YFSETQ. This CDR3 contains 13 residues. The DNA of the CDR3 is TGCGCCAGCAGCTTCCGGACAAACAATGAGCAGTTCTTC. Its translation is CASSFRTNNEQFF.

V usage is TRBV4-2 and J usage is TRBJ2-1, with TRBD1 matching 8 bases. With V trimmed by 4 bases and J by 3 bases, 5 bases remained unmatched. Germline CDR1 LGHNA, CDR2 YNFKEQ. The length of the CDR3 is 15 residues. As DNA, the CDR3 is TGTGCCAGCAGCCCCGGGACAGGAGGCTACAATGAGCAGTTCTTC. Its translation: CASSPGTGGYNEQFF.

This clone was observed a handful of times. This rearrangement joins TRBV5-1 to TRBJ2-2; D not resolved. The CDR3 runs 15 residues. V was pared by 0 bases and J by 2 bases, with 8 bases between. The germline V gene encodes CDR1 SGHRS and CDR2 YFSETQ. As DNA, the CDR3 is TGCGCCAGCAGCTTGGCCACCTTAAACACCGGGGAGCTGTTTTTT. It specifies CASSLATLNTGELFF.

This clone was detected once. This chain links TRBV28 with TRBJ2-2, with 9 bases that match TRBD2. This CDR3 contains 14 residues. Germline V gives CDR1 MDHEN, CDR2 SYDVKM. V gave up 8 bases and J gave up 6 bases; unmatched junction bases: 7. As DNA, the CDR3 is TGTGCCAGCGCCATAGCGGGAGTCCCCGGGGAGCTGTTTTTT. It translates to CASAIAGVPGELFF.

This clone was detected only a few times. The rearrangement uses TRBV28 and TRBJ2-7; no firm D call. This CDR3 is 14 amino acids long. Per germline, CDR1 MDHEN and CDR2 SYDVKM. The V end was cut by 6 bases, the J end by 3 bases, with 15 bases between. CDR3 amino acids: CASSPPAPYYEQYF. DNA of the CDR3: TGTGCCAGCAGCCCTCCGGCGCCCTACTACGAGCAGTACTTC.

This rearrangement joins TRBV15 to TRBJ1-5; D gene ambiguous. The CDR3 has 13 amino acids. Germline V lookup: CDR1 LNHNV, CDR2 YYDKDF (reference sequence). Trimming shortened V by 4 bases and J by 4 bases, and 8 bases separated the two germline ends. The CDR3 DNA reads as TGTGCCACCAGCATTAGCAGGAATCAGCCCCAGCATTTT. Its protein is CATSISRNQPQHF. Full variable domain (outside the CDR3, taken from reference TRBV15 and TRBJ1-5): DAMVIQNPRYQVTQFGKPVTLSCSQTLNHNVMYWYQQKSSQAPKLLFHYYDKDFNNEADTPDNFQSRRPNTSFCFLDIRSPGLGDTAMYLCATSISRNQPQHFGDGTRLSIL.

This sequence joins TRBV7-9 and TRBJ2-1; TRBD2 agrees at 7 bases. Unmatched junction bases numbered 23, after V lost 8 bases and J lost 7 bases. The CDR3 runs 18 residues. From germline, CDR1 is SEHNR and CDR2 FQNEAQ (reference sequence). The CDR3, as DNA: TGTGCCAGCTTACAAGTTGGTAGCGGGCATCGGAGACAGAATGAGCAGTTCTTC. Its translation: CASLQVGSGHRRQNEQFF.

V gene TRBV7-9 combines with J gene TRBJ2-7, with TRBD2 matching 15 bases. Germline V gene lookup returns CDR1 SEHNR and CDR2 FQNEAQ (reference sequence). The junction had 8 bases not matched to a gene; V was cut back by 7 bases and J by 7 bases. There are 15 residues in the CDR3. The CDR3 DNA is TGTGCCAGCACCCGGACTAGCGGGAGGGCCGGGGAGCAGTACTTC. It encodes CASTRTSGRAGEQYF.

V gene TRBV4-1 combines with J gene TRBJ2-1; D is ambiguous. CDR1 MGHRA and CDR2 YSYEKL come from the germline V gene. CDR3 length equals 17 residues. The germline V and J ends were trimmed by 4 bases and 4 bases, with 20 bases remaining between them. In DNA form, the CDR3 reads TGCGCCAGCAGCCGAAGAAAAGGCCCTCTATCGTACAATGAGCAGTTCTTC. It is translated as CASSRRKGPLSYNEQFF.

J is TRBJ2-5 and V is TRBV7-9, with 9 bases matching TRBD2. Per the germline V gene, CDR1 is SEHNR and CDR2 is FQNEAQ (reference sequence). The junction had 14 bases not matched to a gene; V was cut back by 4 bases and J by 5 bases. This CDR3 has 17 residues. The CDR3 sequence is CASSSARGAGGYETQYF. CDR3 bases: TGTGCCAGCAGCTCCGCTCGTGGGGCGGGAGGGTACGAGACCCAGTACTTC.